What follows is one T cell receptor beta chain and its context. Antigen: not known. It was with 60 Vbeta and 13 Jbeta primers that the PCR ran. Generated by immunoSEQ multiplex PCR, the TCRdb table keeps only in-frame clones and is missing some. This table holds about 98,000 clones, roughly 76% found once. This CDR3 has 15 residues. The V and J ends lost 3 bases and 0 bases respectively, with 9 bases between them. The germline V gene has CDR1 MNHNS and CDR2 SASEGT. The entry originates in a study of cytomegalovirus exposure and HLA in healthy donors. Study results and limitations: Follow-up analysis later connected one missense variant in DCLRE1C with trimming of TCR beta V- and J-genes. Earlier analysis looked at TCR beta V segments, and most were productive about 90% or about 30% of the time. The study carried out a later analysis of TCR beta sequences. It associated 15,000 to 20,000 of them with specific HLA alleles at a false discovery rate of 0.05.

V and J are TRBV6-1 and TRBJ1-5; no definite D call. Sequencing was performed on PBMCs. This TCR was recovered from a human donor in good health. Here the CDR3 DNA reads TGTGCCAGCAGTGATCATAGAAATAGCAATCAGCCCCAGCATTTT. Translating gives CASSDHRNSNQPQHF.